Below, 2 T cell receptor beta chains from the same sample are listed, as sequenced in a study of T cells after yellow fever vaccination (dated by TCRdb to between 2018 and 2021). The library was made by 5' RACE. The data were produced on an Illumina HiSeq 2500. TCRdb reprocessing: public reads trimmed at Q25 with fastp, clones called with MiXCR, in-frame beta chains kept. A single entry per CDR3 protein holds the most common genes and DNA from its merged rows. The sample yields roughly 330,000 distinct CDR3 sequences; roughly 7% were counted once. Of the sample, around 17% falls within the top ten clones. The treatment or condition label for this specimen denotes: live attenuated yellow fever vaccine strain. The specimen was PBMCs, collected 35 to 50 days after the first yellow fever vaccination. The receptor set was obtained from a young man who received the YFV17D yellow fever vaccine.

This chain joins TRBV13 and TRBJ2-7; D is uncertain. Trimming removed 1 base at V and 2 bases at J, with 9 bases between. Germline V gene sequence: CDR1 PRHDT, CDR2 FYEKMQ (reference sequence). This CDR3 contains 14 residues. CDR3 DNA: TGTGCCAGCAGCTTAGCTGCTATAGCCTACGAGCAGTACTTC. The encoded protein is CASSLAAIAYEQYF.

The chain uses TRBV7-2 and TRBJ2-5, with D tentatively TRBD1 (6 bases). The CDR3 loop spans 14 amino acids. Germline V gene sequence: CDR1 SGHTA, CDR2 FQGNSA. V lost 5 bases to trimming and J lost 2 bases, with 12 bases between them. The CDR3 DNA follows: TGTGCCAGCAGCCCGACAGGCATACAAGAGACCCAGTACTTC. Residues: CASSPTGIQETQYF.